These T cell receptor beta chains were read from a single sample in a study of PD-1 blockade in classical Hodgkin lymphoma. TCRdb's table, derived via immunoSEQ multiplex PCR, lists solely in-frame clones and lacks some. Of about 20,000 clones listed, less than 85% are singletons. The sequences come from peripheral blood mononuclear cells (PBMCs), collected before the fourth cycle of nivolumab. These receptors came from a human donor with classical Hodgkin lymphoma. The CDR3 runs from the conserved cysteine through the conserved F or W. Each record gives: J gene, V gene, D gene, clone size, CDR3 protein, CDR3 DNA. The D gene is left open where the match is weak. The listing skips clone size in some rows; elsewhere it reads once, few, many or a size class.

>TRBJ2-2|TRBV2|-|-
CASSGLPVAGELFF
TGTGCCAGCTCGGGACTCCCCGTAGCCGGGGAGCTGTTTTTT
>TRBJ1-3|TRBV7-9|-|-
CASSLTELSRASGNTIYF
TGTGCCAGCAGCTTAACTGAGCTCAGCAGGGCCTCTGGAAACACCATATATTTT
>TRBJ2-7|TRBV4-3|-|few
CASSRGNSGAYEQYF
TGCGCCAGCAGCCGAGGCAATTCCGGGGCCTACGAGCAGTACTTC
>TRBJ1-5|TRBV19|-|-
CASSIVKDPNQPQHF
TGTGCCAGTAGTATAGTAAAGGACCCTAATCAGCCCCAGCATTTT
>TRBJ1-2|TRBV5-1|-|-
CASSGKDSLGGYTF
TGCGCCAGCAGCGGCAAAGACAGTCTAGGCGGCTACACCTTC
>TRBJ2-1|TRBV6-4|-|few
CASSPKAEANEQFF
TGTGCCAGCAGCCCTAAGGCAGAGGCAAATGAGCAGTTCTTC
>TRBJ1-1|TRBV28|-|-
CASSFPGLAFF
TGTGCCAGCAGTTTTCCAGGGTTGGCTTTCTTT
>TRBJ2-1|TRBV7-3|-|-
CASSAGPYYNEQFF
TGTGCCAGTTCCGCGGGACCATACTACAATGAGCAGTTCTTC
>TRBJ1-2|TRBV18|-|few
CASSPTGTLKDYGYTF
TGTGCCAGCTCACCCACCGGGACGCTAAAGGACTATGGCTACACCTTC
>TRBJ1-3|TRBV6-5|TRBD1|-
CASSPGTGRNTIYF
TGTGCCAGCAGTCCCGGGACAGGGAGAAACACCATATATTTT
>TRBJ2-5|TRBV28|TRBD2|-
CASSSGGRWQETQYF
TGTGCCAGCAGTTCTGGCGGGAGGTGGCAAGAGACCCAGTACTTC
>TRBJ1-1|TRBV14|-|-
CASSQGISRVQAFF
TGTGCCAGCAGCCAAGGAATCAGCAGGGTACAGGCTTTCTTT
>TRBJ2-7|TRBV7-2|-|once
CASSQGLNNEQYF
TGTGCCAGCAGCCAGGGGCTCAATAACGAGCAGTACTTC
>TRBJ1-1|TRBV12-5|-|-
CASGLGDFTEAFF
TGTGCTAGTGGTTTGGGGGATTTCACTGAAGCTTTCTTT
>TRBJ2-2|TRBV10-3|TRBD2|-
CAISLAGNTGELFF
TGTGCCATCTCACTAGCGGGGAACACCGGGGAGCTGTTTTTT
>TRBJ2-7|TRBV30|TRBD1|-
CAWSVGQGAGQQYF
TGTGCCTGGAGTGTAGGACAGGGGGCCGGACAGCAGTACTTC
>TRBJ2-7|TRBV30|TRBD2|-
CAWSPRGGPSYEQYF
TGTGCCTGGAGTCCCCGGGGGGGGCCCTCCTACGAGCAGTACTTC
>TRBJ1-5|TRBV7-8|-|once
CASSSDINNQPQHF
TGTGCCAGCAGCTCCGATATAAACAATCAGCCCCAGCATTTT
>TRBJ2-1|TRBV4-1|-|-
CASSHGGPYNEQFF
TGCGCCAGCAGCCACGGGGGCCCCTACAATGAGCAGTTCTTC
>TRBJ2-1|TRBV2|TRBD2|-
CASSESGDYNEQFF
TGTGCCAGCAGTGAGAGCGGGGATTACAATGAGCAGTTCTTC
>TRBJ2-7|TRBV11-2|TRBD1|-
CASSSFRDRSYEQYF
TGTGCCAGCAGCTCCTTCCGGGACAGATCCTACGAGCAGTACTTC
>TRBJ1-3|TRBV5-5|-|-
CASSSPRASGNTIYF
TGTGCCAGCAGCTCTCCAAGGGCCTCTGGAAACACCATATATTTT
>TRBJ1-2|TRBV29-1|-|-
CSVISGRASYGYTF
TGCAGCGTTATTAGTGGCAGGGCCTCCTATGGCTACACCTTC
>TRBJ1-3|TRBV7-2|TRBD1|-
CASSFSGTARNTIYF
TGTGCCAGCAGCTTCTCCGGGACAGCCCGAAACACCATATATTTT
>TRBJ2-3|TRBV5-1|-|-
CASSWTGARTDTQYF
TGCGCCAGCAGCTGGACGGGGGCTCGCACAGATACGCAGTATTTT
>TRBJ2-3|TRBV6-6|TRBD2|few
CASSFGTGGYTDTQYF
TGTGCCAGCAGTTTTGGAACGGGGGGATACACAGATACGCAGTATTTT
>TRBJ1-4|TRBV29-1|-|-
CSVEGGENEKLFF
TGCAGCGTTGAAGGGGGAGAAAATGAAAAACTGTTTTTT
>TRBJ2-2|TRBV19|-|-
CASSIASGGELFF
TGTGCCAGTAGTATAGCCTCTGGGGGGGAGCTGTTTTTT
>TRBJ1-5|TRBV19|-|-
CASSIRGRRQPQHF
TGTGCCAGTAGTATCCGGGGGCGTCGTCAGCCCCAGCATTTT
>TRBJ2-5|TRBV2|TRBD1|-
CASTGGPYQETQYF
TGTGCCAGCACAGGGGGTCCGTACCAAGAGACCCAGTACTTC
>TRBJ2-5|TRBV7-2|TRBD2|-
CASSLTGTREETQYF
TGTGCCAGCAGCCTAACCGGGACTAGGGAGGAGACCCAGTACTTC
>TRBJ2-3|TRBV6-6|-|-
CASRQDTTDTQYF
TGTGCCAGCAGACAGGACACCACAGATACGCAGTATTTT
>TRBJ1-2|TRBV18|TRBD1|medium-sized
CASSPETGNYGYTF
TGTGCCAGCTCACCGGAGACAGGGAACTATGGCTACACCTTC
>TRBJ2-7|TRBV10-3|TRBD1|-
CASQGQGADEQYF
TGTGCCAGCCAAGGACAGGGGGCTGACGAGCAGTACTTC
>TRBJ2-3|TRBV7-2|-|once
CASSSPSTDTQYF
TGTGCCAGCAGCTCCCCTAGCACAGATACGCAGTATTTT
>TRBJ2-7|TRBV7-2|TRBD2|-
CASSYRLAASYEQYF
TGTGCCAGCAGCTACAGACTAGCAGCCTCCTACGAGCAGTACTTC
>TRBJ2-7|TRBV6-6|TRBD1|-
CASSRDRVGDEQYF
TGTGCCAGCAGCCGGGACAGGGTAGGAGACGAGCAGTACTTC
>TRBJ1-1|TRBV6-5|-|medium-sized
CASGWAMNTEAFF
TGTGCCAGCGGATGGGCCATGAACACTGAAGCTTTCTTT
>TRBJ1-2|TRBV7-3|-|-
CASSSTANYGYTF
TGTGCCAGCAGCTCGACAGCGAACTATGGCTACACCTTC
>TRBJ1-6|TRBV30|TRBD1|-
CACHPDRGASPLHF
TGTGCCTGTCACCCAGACAGGGGTGCATCACCCCTCCACTTT
>TRBJ1-2|TRBV19|-|-
CASSIRDGYTF
TGTGCCAGTAGTATAAGGGACGGCTACACCTTC
>TRBJ1-2|TRBV2|TRBD1|-
CASSVRQGGDYGYTF
TGTGCCAGCAGCGTCAGACAGGGGGGCGACTATGGCTACACCTTC
>TRBJ2-5|TRBV2|TRBD1|few
CASRGGQKETQYF
TGTGCCAGCAGAGGGGGACAGAAAGAGACCCAGTACTTC
>TRBJ1-3|TRBV5-4|-|-
CASSFGQRSGNTIYF
TGTGCCAGCAGCTTCGGCCAGCGCTCTGGAAACACCATATATTTT
>TRBJ2-3|TRBV18|-|-
CASSPDWTDTQYF
TGTGCCAGCTCACCGGATTGGACAGATACGCAGTATTTT
>TRBJ1-1|TRBV6-1|TRBD1|-
CASRWDRMNTEAFF
TGTGCCAGCAGATGGGACAGAATGAACACTGAAGCTTTCTTT